The subject of this entry is one T cell receptor beta chain. No antigen is known for it. Base qualities are not recorded, but no much larger clone differs from it by a single base. The CDR3 sequence holds 15 residues, the cysteine and phenylalanine included. Of all the DNA, just the CDR3 is kept, 45 bases in frame from base 1. Per the germline V gene, SGHAT is the CDR1 and FQNNGV is the CDR2. A distance of 17 bases separates the germline ends of V and J, which lose 5 bases and 7 bases respectively. This sample stems from a study of OX40 agonist ivuxolimab in advanced cancers. General notes on the study: Ivuxolimab was an agonistic, fully human IgG2 monoclonal antibody directed against OX40 (CD134), a costimulatory receptor. Intravenous ivuxolimab was administered to patients every 2 weeks at six dose levels: 0.01, 0.1, 0.3, 1.5, 3 and 10 mg/kg. Of the 50 or so patients in dose escalation, about 20 had hepatocellular carcinoma, some 15 had melanoma, 9 had renal cell carcinoma and 9 had head and neck cancer. In the dose-escalation cohort, more than 80% of patients were male, and the mean age was 60 years with a range of about 23 to 79. Patients were allowed to have had prior anti-PD-1, anti-PD-L1 or anti-CTLA-4 therapy, and around 40% of the dose-escalation patients had previously received checkpoint inhibitors. Partial responses occurred in three dose-escalation patients, of whom one had hepatocellular carcinoma and two had cutaneous melanoma. Peripheral TCRbeta sequencing aimed to test whether ivuxolimab altered TCR sequence diversity and caused clonal T-cell expansion. The paper reports the monotherapy dose-escalation portion (N of about 50 patients) of the phase I ivuxolimab trial. Overall study outcomes, separate from this receptor: Low levels of normalized T-cell clonal expansion were also seen in some patients who did not respond. After ivuxolimab, expanded clones were on average more numerous among CD8+ T cells than among CD4+ T cells. At doses of 0.1 to 3.0 mg/kg, clonal expansion of both CD4+ and CD8+ blood T cells was observed from baseline to week 6. The antigen specificity of the clonally expanded peripheral T cells was not determined. Partial responders in the 0.1-3.0 mg/kg groups had among the lowest normalized peripheral clonal expansion, especially among CD8+ T cells.

Patients with a history of autoimmune disease or receiving systemic immunosuppression were excluded from the trial. Peripheral blood for TCR sequencing was collected from all dose cohorts at baseline, on cycle 4 day 1, and on cycle 7 day 1. Samples came from an open-label, multicenter, first-in-human phase I dose-escalation trial of ivuxolimab. The trial enrolled adults with locally advanced or metastatic head and neck squamous cell, hepatocellular, melanoma or renal cell carcinoma. CD4+ and CD8+ T cells were sorted separately from peripheral blood before TCR sequencing. Genomic DNA was isolated from the sorted cells so that the TCRbeta CDR3 region could be sequenced. TCRbeta CDR3 regions were sequenced using the immunoSEQ Assay. This immuneACCESS table, as held by TCRdb, lists in-frame sequences with V and J called but not all clones. Of the missing ones, under half trace to an unresolved V gene in checked studies; the others have no known cause. For this sample there are roughly 50,000 clones; 80% appear just once. The leading ten clones occupy around 4.2% of the sample.

The rearrangement combines TRBV11-2 with TRBJ1-4; no confident D gene assignment can be made. The receptor was isolated from an adult with an advanced solid tumor such as melanoma, head and neck, liver or kidney cancer. Sequencing was performed on CD4+ or CD8+ T cells sorted from blood, taken in a trial of the OX40 agonist ivuxolimab. The bases are TGTGCCAGCAGCCCAAAGTCCGACCGAGTTGAAAAACTGTTTTTT. This encodes CASSPKSDRVEKLFF.